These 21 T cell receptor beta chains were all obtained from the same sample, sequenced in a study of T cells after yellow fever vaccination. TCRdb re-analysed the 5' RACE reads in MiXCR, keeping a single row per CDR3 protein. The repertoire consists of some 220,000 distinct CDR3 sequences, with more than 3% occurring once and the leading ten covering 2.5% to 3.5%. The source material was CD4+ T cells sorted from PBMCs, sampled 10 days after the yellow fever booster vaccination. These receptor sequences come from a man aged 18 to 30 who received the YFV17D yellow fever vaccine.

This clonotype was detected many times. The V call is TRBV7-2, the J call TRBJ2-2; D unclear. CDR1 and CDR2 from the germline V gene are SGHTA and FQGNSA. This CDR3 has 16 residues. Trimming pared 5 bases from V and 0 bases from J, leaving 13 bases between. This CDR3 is CASSPTAVSNTGELFF. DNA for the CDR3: TGTGCCAGCAGCCCGACGGCAGTCTCGAACACCGGGGAGCTGTTTTTT.

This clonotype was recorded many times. The CDR3 DNA reads TGTGCCAGCAGCTTAGCAGGACCGGAGACCCAGTACTTC. It translates to CASSLAGPETQYF. The chain links TRBV7-2 to TRBJ2-5; D is unresolved. The CDR3 runs to 13 residues. Germline V lookup: CDR1 SGHTA, CDR2 FQGNSA. Trimming took off 0 bases at V and 5 bases at J, with 7 bases between the two ends.

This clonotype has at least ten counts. CDR3 nucleotide sequence: TGTGCCAGCAGCAAAGGGGGCGCCGGTGGTGAAAAACTGTTTTTT. This codes for CASSKGGAGGEKLFF. The gene calls are TRBV14 and TRBJ1-4; 7 nucleotides match TRBD1. Trimming removed 5 bases from V and 7 bases from J; junction bases left unmatched: 10. The CDR3 contains 15 residues. Per germline, CDR1 SGHDN and CDR2 FVKESK.

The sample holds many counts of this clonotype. CDR3 coding DNA: TGTGCCAGCAGTTACTCGAGCAGGGGGGCTGGCGAGCAGTACGTC. Translating it yields CASSYSSRGAGEQYV. The V call is TRBV6-6, the J call TRBJ2-7; TRBD1 might be the D (7 bases). With 0 bases removed from V and 6 bases from J, the gap between germline ends came to 15 bases. From germline, CDR1 is MNHNY and CDR2 SVGAGI (reference sequence). The CDR3 loop spans 15 amino acids.

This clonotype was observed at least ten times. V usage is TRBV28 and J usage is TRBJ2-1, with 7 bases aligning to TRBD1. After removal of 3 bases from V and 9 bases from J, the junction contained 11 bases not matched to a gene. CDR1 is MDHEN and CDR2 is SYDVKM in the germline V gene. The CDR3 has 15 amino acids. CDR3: CASSFWGTGVAEQFF. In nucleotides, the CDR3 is TGTGCCAGCAGTTTTTGGGGCACAGGGGTCGCTGAGCAGTTCTTC.

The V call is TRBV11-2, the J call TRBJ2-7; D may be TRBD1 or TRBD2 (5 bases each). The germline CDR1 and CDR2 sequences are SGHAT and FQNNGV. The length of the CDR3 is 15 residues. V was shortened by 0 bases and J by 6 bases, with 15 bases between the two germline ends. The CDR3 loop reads CASSLEGVVPGEQYF. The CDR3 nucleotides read TGTGCCAGCAGCTTAGAGGGGGTTGTTCCCGGCGAGCAGTACTTC.

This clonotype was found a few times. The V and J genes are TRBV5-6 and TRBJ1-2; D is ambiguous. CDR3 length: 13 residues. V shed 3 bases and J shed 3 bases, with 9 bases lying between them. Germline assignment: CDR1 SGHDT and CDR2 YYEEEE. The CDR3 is CASSSSDYYGYTF. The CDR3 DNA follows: TGTGCCAGCAGCTCTTCGGATTACTATGGCTACACCTTC.

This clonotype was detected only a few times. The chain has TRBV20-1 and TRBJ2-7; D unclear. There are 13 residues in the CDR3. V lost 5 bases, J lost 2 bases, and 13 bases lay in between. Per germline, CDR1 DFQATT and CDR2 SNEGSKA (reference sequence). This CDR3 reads CSASRHGPYEQYV. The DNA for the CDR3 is TGCAGTGCTTCCCGGCACGGCCCCTACGAGCAGTACGTC.

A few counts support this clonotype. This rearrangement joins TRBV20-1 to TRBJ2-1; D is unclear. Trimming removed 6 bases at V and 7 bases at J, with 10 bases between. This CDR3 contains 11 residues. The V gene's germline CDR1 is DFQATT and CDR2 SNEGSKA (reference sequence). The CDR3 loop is CSAEPVNEQFF. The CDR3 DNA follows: TGCAGTGCCGAACCTGTGAATGAGCAGTTCTTC.

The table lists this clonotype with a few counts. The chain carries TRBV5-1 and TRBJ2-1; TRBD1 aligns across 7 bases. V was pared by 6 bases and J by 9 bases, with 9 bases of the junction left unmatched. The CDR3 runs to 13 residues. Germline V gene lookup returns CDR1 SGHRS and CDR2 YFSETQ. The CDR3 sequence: CASTTQGVGEQFF. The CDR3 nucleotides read TGCGCCAGCACAACCCAGGGGGTTGGTGAGCAGTTCTTC.

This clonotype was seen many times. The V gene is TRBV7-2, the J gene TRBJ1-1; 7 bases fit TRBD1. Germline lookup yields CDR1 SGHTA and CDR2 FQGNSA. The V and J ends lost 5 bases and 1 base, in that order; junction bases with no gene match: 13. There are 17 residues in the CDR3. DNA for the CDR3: TGTGCCAGCAGCCCCTCCCTGGGGCAGGGGGGGAACACTGAAGCTTTCTTT. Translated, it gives CASSPSLGQGGNTEAFF.

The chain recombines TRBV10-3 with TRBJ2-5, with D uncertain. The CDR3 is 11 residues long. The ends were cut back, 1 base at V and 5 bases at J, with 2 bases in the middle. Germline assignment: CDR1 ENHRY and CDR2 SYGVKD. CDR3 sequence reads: CAISELETQYF. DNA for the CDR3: TGTGCCATCAGTGAGTTGGAGACCCAGTACTTC.

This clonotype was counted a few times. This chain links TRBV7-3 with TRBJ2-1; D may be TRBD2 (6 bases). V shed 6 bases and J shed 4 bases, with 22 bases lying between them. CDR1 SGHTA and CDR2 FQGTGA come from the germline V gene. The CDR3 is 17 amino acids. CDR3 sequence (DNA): TGTGCCAGCAGACGCACCCCCCCCGGGAGCGGGTACAATGAGCAGTTCTTC. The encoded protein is CASRRTPPGSGYNEQFF. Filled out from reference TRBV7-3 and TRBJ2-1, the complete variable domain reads GAGVSQTPSNKVTEKGKYVELRCDPISGHTALYWYRQSLGQGPEFLIYFQGTGAADDSGLPNDRFFAVRPEGSVSTLKIQRTERGDSAVYLCASRRTPPGSGYNEQFFGPGTRLTVL.

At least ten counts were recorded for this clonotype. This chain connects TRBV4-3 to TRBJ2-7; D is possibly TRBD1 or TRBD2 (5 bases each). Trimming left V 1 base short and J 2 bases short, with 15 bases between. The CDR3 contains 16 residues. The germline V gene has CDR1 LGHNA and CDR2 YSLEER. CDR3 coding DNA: TGCGCCAGCAGCCAAGTTTCCCGGGACGGACCCTACGAGCAGTACGTC. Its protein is CASSQVSRDGPYEQYV.

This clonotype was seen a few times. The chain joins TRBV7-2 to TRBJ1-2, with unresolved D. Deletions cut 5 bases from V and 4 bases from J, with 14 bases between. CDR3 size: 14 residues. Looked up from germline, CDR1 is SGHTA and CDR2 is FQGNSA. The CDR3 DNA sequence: TGTGCCAGCAGCCCCCCCAACACGGCCTATGGCTACACCTTC. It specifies CASSPPNTAYGYTF.

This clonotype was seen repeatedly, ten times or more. For the CDR3, the DNA is TGTGCCAGCAGCCCCCGGGACAGGGTTTATAGCAATCAGCCCCAGCATTTT. It codes for CASSPRDRVYSNQPQHF. This sequence joins TRBV7-8 and TRBJ1-5; 9 nucleotides align to TRBD1. J was trimmed by 0 bases and V by 5 bases; bases with no gene match: 8. Germline CDR1 reads SGHVS; CDR2 reads FQNEAQ. The CDR3 loop spans 17 amino acids.

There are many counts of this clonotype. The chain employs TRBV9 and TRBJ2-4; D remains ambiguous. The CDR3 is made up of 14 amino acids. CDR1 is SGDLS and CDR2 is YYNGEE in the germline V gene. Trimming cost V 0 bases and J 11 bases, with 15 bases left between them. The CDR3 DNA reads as TGTGCCAGCAGCGTAGACGGACCATCAGACGTTCAGTACTTC. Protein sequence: CASSVDGPSDVQYF.

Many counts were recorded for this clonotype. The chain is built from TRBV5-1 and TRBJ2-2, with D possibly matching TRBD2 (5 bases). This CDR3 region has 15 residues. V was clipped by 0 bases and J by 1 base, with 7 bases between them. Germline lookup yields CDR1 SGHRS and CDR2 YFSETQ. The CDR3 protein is CASSLAAGNTGELFF. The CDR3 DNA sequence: TGCGCCAGCAGCTTGGCTGCGGGGAACACCGGGGAGCTGTTTTTT.

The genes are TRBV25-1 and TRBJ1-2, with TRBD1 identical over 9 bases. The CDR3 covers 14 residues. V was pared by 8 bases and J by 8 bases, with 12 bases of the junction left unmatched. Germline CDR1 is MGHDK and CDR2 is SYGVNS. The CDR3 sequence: CASLSPGTGTGYTF. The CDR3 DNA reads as TGTGCCAGCCTTAGTCCCGGGACAGGGACGGGCTACACCTTC.

The CDR3 DNA sequence: TGCAGCGCTGGACAGGACTACCTTGAAGCTTTCTTT. Its protein is CSAGQDYLEAFF. The chain combines TRBV29-1 with TRBJ1-1; 7 positions agree with TRBD1. V trimming: 7 bases; J trimming: 7 bases; junction bases outside the gene matches: 9. CDR1 is SQVTM, CDR2 ANQGSEA, per germline. The CDR3 extends over 12 amino acids.

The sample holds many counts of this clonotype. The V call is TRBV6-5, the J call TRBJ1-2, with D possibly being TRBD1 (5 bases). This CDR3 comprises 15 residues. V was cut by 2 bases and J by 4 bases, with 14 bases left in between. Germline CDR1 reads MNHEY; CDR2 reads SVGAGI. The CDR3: CASSYVGAAGYGYTF. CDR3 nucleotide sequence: TGTGCCAGCAGTTACGTCGGGGCGGCGGGCTATGGCTACACCTTC.